Listed below are T cell receptor beta chains from one sample, sequenced in a study of T cells in Graves' hyperthyroidism and ophthalmopathy. MiXCR, run by TCRdb on the multiplex PCR reads, gives a single entry per CDR3 protein. The table has a few hundred thousand distinct CDR3 sequences, about 43% seen once. The sample consisted of peripheral blood or thyroid tissue (not recorded which). The source of these receptors is a woman between 18 and 29 years old with Graves' hyperthyroidism. CDR3s include the opening cysteine and the closing phenylalanine or tryptophan. The D gene is left open where the match is weak. Expanded clones are given a class, and other clones once, few, many or no size at all.

D,V,J,length,size,CDR3,DNA
TRBD2,TRBV20-1,TRBJ2-5,15,NA,CSARVGTSGQETQYF,TGCAGTGCTAGAGTGGGGACTAGCGGCCAAGAGACCCAGTACTTC
NA,TRBV5-8,TRBJ1-6,13,few,CASSQTDNSPLHF,TGTGCCAGCTCCCAGACAGATAATTCACCCCTCCACTTT
TRBD1,TRBV7-9,TRBJ1-1,14,few,CASSWQGAASEAFF,TGTGCCAGCAGCTGGCAGGGGGCGGCCTCTGAAGCTTTCTTT
TRBD1,TRBV10-3,TRBJ2-7,13,NA,CAAGTGVTYEQYF,TGTGCCGCTGGGACAGGGGTTACCTACGAGCAGTACTTC
NA,TRBV7-8,TRBJ2-5,16,once,CASSRRTAAFIAAQYF,TGTGCCAGCAGCCGGCGGACGGCGGCGTTCATCGCGGCCCAGTACTTC
NA,TRBV20-1,TRBJ2-7,13,few,CSASRGRTYEQYF,TGCAGTGCTAGTAGGGGACGTACCTACGAGCAGTACTTC
NA,TRBV21-1,TRBJ1-1,17,NA,CASSTYRDRGSVTEAFF,TGTGCCAGCAGCACCTACCGGGACAGGGGTTCGGTCACTGAAGCTTTCTTT
TRBD2,TRBV20-1,TRBJ2-7,13,many,CSAGAGLAYEQYF,TGCAGTGCCGGTGCGGGACTAGCTTACGAGCAGTACTTC
NA,TRBV7-3,TRBJ2-5,15,NA,CASSLTDSIGETQYF,TGTGCCAGCAGCTTAACGGACAGTATAGGGGAGACCCAGTACTTC
TRBD1,TRBV7-9,TRBJ1-2,14,many,CASSARTGNYGYTF,TGTGCCAGCAGCGCGCGGACAGGGAACTATGGCTACACCTTC
TRBD1,TRBV7-2,TRBJ1-4,15,few,CASSPRGRVEEKLFF,TGTGCCAGCAGCCCCAGGGGGAGGGTTGAGGAAAAACTGTTTTTT
TRBD1,TRBV25-1,TRBJ1-4,15,few,CASSPQGATNEKLFF,TGTGCCAGCAGTCCGCAGGGGGCAACTAATGAAAAACTGTTTTTT
NA,TRBV25-1,TRBJ2-7,14,many,CASSPHRVSGEQYF,TGTGCCAGCAGTCCCCACAGGGTATCTGGCGAGCAGTACTTC
NA,TRBV2,TRBJ1-2,12,NA,CASSVAGGGYTF,TGTGCCAGCAGTGTAGCGGGGGGTGGCTACACCTTC
TRBD2,TRBV7-2,TRBJ2-5,15,NA,CASSNGLAGQETQYF,TGTGCCAGCAGCAACGGTCTAGCGGGACAAGAGACCCAGTACTTC
NA,TRBV7-3,TRBJ1-1,16,NA,CASSIQGPDMNTEAFF,TGTGCCAGCAGCATCCAGGGCCCAGATATGAACACTGAAGCTTTCTTT
TRBD1,TRBV29-1,TRBJ1-1,12,many,CSVTGQGTEAFF,TGCAGCGTGACAGGGCAGGGGACTGAAGCTTTCTTT
TRBD2,TRBV7-9,TRBJ2-5,13,NA,CASFSGFGETQYF,TGTGCCAGCTTTAGCGGGTTCGGCGAGACCCAGTACTTC